The rows below give T cell receptor beta chains drawn from one sample of a study of T cell repertoires in cytomegalovirus infection. TCRdb ran MiXCR on the reads and lists one entry per CDR3 protein. This table has 500,000 to 600,000 distinct CDR3 sequences, 16% appearing once. Material for sequencing was CD8+ T cells from PBMCs. These TCRs come from a human donor in good health (CMV status not recorded). Some clones in this sample may be carry-over from other donors' samples. Both conserved end residues are part of each CDR3.

v_gene: TRBV2
j_gene: TRBJ2-1
len: 15
CDR3aa: CASSVWESSYNEQFF

v_gene: TRBV9
j_gene: TRBJ1-6
len: 14
CDR3aa: CASSSAVHNSPLHF

v_gene: TRBV29-1
j_gene: TRBJ2-1
len: 11
CDR3aa: CSVLSYNEQFF

v_gene: TRBV7-9
j_gene: TRBJ2-7
len: 12
CDR3aa: CASSPLSYEQYF

v_gene: TRBV27
j_gene: TRBJ2-7
len: 16
CDR3aa: CASSYGAPGLYYEQYF

v_gene: TRBV28
j_gene: TRBJ2-1
len: 17
CDR3aa: CASSSSLDRERYNEQFF

v_gene: TRBV11-2
j_gene: TRBJ2-7
len: 15
CDR3aa: CASSFGGGGSYEQYF

v_gene: TRBV6-5
j_gene: TRBJ2-6
len: 15
CDR3aa: CASSFRDSLRFGLTF

v_gene: TRBV10-3
j_gene: TRBJ2-7
len: 12
CDR3aa: CAIRGQAYEQYF

v_gene: TRBV7-8
j_gene: TRBJ2-1
len: 17
CDR3aa: CASSSYRLGGIANEQFF

v_gene: TRBV13
j_gene: TRBJ1-6
len: 15
CDR3aa: CASSSTGTGASPLHF

v_gene: TRBV28
j_gene: TRBJ2-1
len: 13
CDR3aa: CASSPSSNNEQFF

v_gene: TRBV24-1
j_gene: TRBJ2-3
len: 14
CDR3aa: CATSDGLTRDTQYF

v_gene: TRBV29-1
j_gene: TRBJ2-1
len: 12
CDR3aa: CSVETRSNEQFF

v_gene: TRBV10-3
j_gene: TRBJ1-6
len: 15
CDR3aa: CAISATDTDNSPLHF

v_gene: TRBV7-9
j_gene: TRBJ1-5
len: 14
CDR3aa: CASSFGGVNQPQHF

v_gene: TRBV7-2
j_gene: TRBJ2-3
len: 14
CDR3aa: CASSLTDKIDTQYF

v_gene: TRBV6-5
j_gene: TRBJ1-3
len: 15
CDR3aa: CASSYAESSGNTIYF

v_gene: TRBV5-1
j_gene: TRBJ2-7
len: 16
CDR3aa: CASSLHRGTGRNEQYF

v_gene: TRBV6-2/TRBV6-3
j_gene: TRBJ1-1
len: 11
CDR3aa: CASNQGKKAFF

v_gene: TRBV7-8
j_gene: TRBJ2-3
len: 15
CDR3aa: CASSLDGGSSNTQYF

v_gene: TRBV7-8
j_gene: TRBJ1-5
len: 16
CDR3aa: CASSLDAGGRFQPQHF

v_gene: TRBV19
j_gene: TRBJ1-2
len: 11
CDR3aa: CASSNPGGYTF

v_gene: TRBV28
j_gene: TRBJ2-1
len: 13
CDR3aa: CASMVSGSGEQFF

v_gene: TRBV10-3
j_gene: TRBJ1-5
len: 16
CDR3aa: CAISESSGQGFRTQHF

v_gene: TRBV4-2
j_gene: TRBJ2-3
len: 16
CDR3aa: CASSHLEGESTDTQYF

v_gene: TRBV10-2
j_gene: TRBJ2-4
len: 14
CDR3aa: CASSEHLSGRIQYF

v_gene: TRBV5-6
j_gene: TRBJ2-7
len: 15
CDR3aa: CASSFRDSYSYEQYF

v_gene: TRBV12-3/TRBV12-4
j_gene: TRBJ1-1
len: 12
CDR3aa: CASSLSLTEAFF

v_gene: TRBV7-9
j_gene: TRBJ2-5
len: 15
CDR3aa: CASSLGPRVEETQYF

v_gene: TRBV7-2
j_gene: TRBJ2-5
len: 15
CDR3aa: CASTRTSGFVETQYF

v_gene: TRBV2
j_gene: TRBJ2-7
len: 10
CDR3aa: CASRGNEQYF

v_gene: TRBV4-2
j_gene: TRBJ2-1
len: 14
CDR3aa: CASSQENYYNEQFF

v_gene: TRBV6-6
j_gene: TRBJ2-1
len: 16
CDR3aa: CASSPLGQRPYNEQFF

v_gene: TRBV6-5
j_gene: TRBJ2-5
len: 11
CDR3aa: CASSGAETQYF